The T cell receptor beta chain described here comes from a study of beta chain features in type 1 diabetes. This clone has just a few counts. Its antigen is still unknown. General study results and limits: People with Type 1 diabetes carried modestly yet significantly shorter TCRB CDR3s in all four CD4+ subsets.

V lost 2 bases to trimming and J lost 1 base, with 10 bases between them. Germline V gene data show CDR1 as SGHAT and CDR2 as FQNNGV. The CDR3 has 15 residues. Of the isolated RNA, all was reverse transcribed, and so the sequenced material was expressed TCRB transcripts. Clones were sequenced by immunoSEQ multiplex PCR, and TCRdb holds only the in-frame ones, with some missing. This sample has some 300,000 clones, with 8% found just once. The sequence was obtained from a woman in her late teens or twenties in good health. V gene TRBV11-2 combines with J gene TRBJ2-3; TRBD2 might be the D (6 bases). Sequenced input: central memory CD4+ T cells from blood. The CDR3 sequence: CASSLTQRGTDTQYF. DNA of the CDR3: TGTGCCAGCAGCTTAACGCAGCGGGGCACAGATACGCAGTATTTT.